These 32 T cell receptor beta chains share one sample of origin, sequenced in a study of blood T cell repertoires in COVID-19. Profiled with immunoSEQ multiplex PCR; TCRdb holds only in-frame clones, not every one. The table includes about 340,000 clones, 86% detected once. Sequencing input: PBMCs or T cells enriched from blood (not recorded which). The receptors derive from a woman in her forties with acute COVID-19.

The V gene is TRBV6-5, the J gene TRBJ2-7; the D gene is possibly TRBD1 (5 bases). V lost 4 bases and J lost 2, with 12 bases in between. The germline V gene has CDR1 MNHEY and CDR2 SVGAGI. The CDR3 runs 14 residues. The CDR3 region is CASSSPQGPYEQYF. The CDR3 DNA reads TGTGCCAGCAGTTCCCCGCAGGGTCCCTACGAGCAGTACTTC.

On this clone itself: A junction end diverges from the germline sequence, so it may reflect a read error. This chain joins TRBV7-7 and TRBJ2-3; TRBD1 agrees at 9 bases. Germline CDR1 is SSHAT and CDR2 is FNYEAQ (reference sequence). This CDR3 has 15 residues. The CDR3 loop is CASSADRGCTDTQYF. The CDR3 nucleotides are TGTGCTAGCAGCGCCGACAGGGGGTGCACAGATACGCAGTATTTT.

This chain connects TRBV9 to TRBJ1-4; D is possibly TRBD1 (6 bases). Per the germline V gene, CDR1 is SGDLS and CDR2 is YYNGEE. The CDR3 consists of 15 residues. Trimming pared 0 bases from V and 4 bases from J, leaving 10 bases between. CDR3 protein: CASSVGDTHNEKLFF. The CDR3 DNA is TGTGCCAGCAGCGTAGGGGACACCCATAATGAAAAACTGTTTTTT.

This rearrangement joins TRBV19 to TRBJ2-2, with 7 nucleotides matching TRBD1. CDR3 size: 16 residues. V lost 4 bases to trimming and J lost 1 base; unmatched junction nucleotides: 6. Germline V CDR1 and CDR2: LNHDA, SQIVND (reference sequence). Written as DNA, the CDR3 is TGTGCCAGTAGTAGTCCCAGGGGGAAGAACACCGGGGAGCTGTTTTTT. Its translation is CASSSPRGKNTGELFF.

This chain connects TRBV7-2 to TRBJ2-7; D perhaps matches TRBD2 (7 bases). V was clipped by 4 bases and J by 0 bases, with 16 bases between them. The CDR3 consists of 16 residues. CDR1 is SGHTA and CDR2 is FQGNSA in the germline V gene. CDR3: CASSSTGGTSSYEQYF. The CDR3 nucleotides read TGTGCCAGCAGCTCCACGGGGGGCACCAGCTCCTACGAGCAGTACTTC.

The chain carries TRBV11-3 and TRBJ2-2, with D perhaps matching TRBD1 (6 bases). Trimming took 4 bases from V and 5 from J, leaving 11 bases between them. This CDR3 is built from 14 residues. Germline V gives CDR1 SGHNT, CDR2 YENEEA. The chain's CDR3 is CASSSLRGTGELFF. CDR3 sequence (DNA): TGTGCCAGCAGCTCCCTTAGGGGGACCGGGGAGCTGTTTTTT. The whole variable domain, remainder taken from reference TRBV11-3 and TRBJ2-2, is EAGVVQSPRYKIIEKKQPVAFWCNPISGHNTLYWYLQNLGQGPELLIRYENEEAVDDSQLPKDRFSAERLKGVDSTLKIQPAELGDSAVYLCASSSLRGTGELFFGEGSRLTVL.

The chain recombines TRBV27 with TRBJ1-1; perhaps TRBD1 as D (5 bases). The CDR3 totals 15 residues. Germline V gene lookup returns CDR1 MNHEY and CDR2 SMNVEV (reference sequence). With 5 bases removed from V and 1 base from J, the gap between germline ends came to 14 bases. CDR3 bases: TGTGCCAGCAGTCCCCGGACACTTCCGAACACTGAAGCTTTCTTT. Protein sequence: CASSPRTLPNTEAFF.

The chain carries TRBV19 and TRBJ1-1; tentative D call: TRBD1 (6 bases). Germline values: CDR1 LNHDA, CDR2 SQIVND (reference sequence). V shed 6 bases and J shed 6 bases, with 17 bases lying between them. The CDR3 sequence is 14 residues long. This chain's CDR3 is CASRNRESQAEAFF. The CDR3 bases are TGTGCCAGTAGAAACAGGGAAAGTCAGGCTGAAGCTTTCTTT.

The chain couples TRBV24-1 to TRBJ1-5; D is perhaps TRBD1 (6 bases). CDR1 and CDR2 (germline): KGHDR, SFDVKD. The V and J ends lost 4 bases and 3 bases respectively, with 12 bases between them. The CDR3 consists of 15 residues. The CDR3 nucleotides read TGTGCCACCAGTGACTCGGACAGATACAATCAGCCCCAGCATTTT. It translates to CATSDSDRYNQPQHF.

The V and J genes are TRBV27 and TRBJ1-1, with 9 positions matching TRBD1. This CDR3 is built from 16 residues. V lost 5 bases to trimming and J lost 2 bases; unmatched junction nucleotides: 9. Germline CDR1 MNHEY, CDR2 SMNVEV (reference sequence). The CDR3 region is CASSPSWTGANTEAFF. The DNA of the CDR3 is TGTGCCAGCAGTCCCTCGTGGACAGGGGCTAACACTGAAGCTTTCTTT.

The chain employs TRBV6-5 and TRBJ1-5, with 12 bases identical to TRBD1. There are 15 residues in the CDR3. The germline V gene encodes CDR1 MNHEY and CDR2 SVGAGI. V shed 6 bases, J shed 8 bases, and the junction held 8 bases outside the gene matches. The CDR3 protein is CASRVGTGGWEPQHF. The CDR3 DNA reads TGTGCCAGCAGGGTGGGGACAGGGGGCTGGGAGCCCCAGCATTTT.

The gene calls are TRBV9 and TRBJ1-5; unclear D gene. Germline values: CDR1 SGDLS, CDR2 YYNGEE. The germline V and J ends were trimmed by 0 bases and 0 bases, with 10 bases remaining between them. The CDR3 is 16 residues long. This chain's CDR3 is CASSVGTTYSNQPQHF. The CDR3 DNA sequence: TGTGCCAGCAGCGTAGGTACAACATATAGCAATCAGCCCCAGCATTTT.

This clone showed up just a few times. Other DNA sequences from this sample encode an identical CDR3 as well. The chain employs TRBV19 and TRBJ2-5, with TRBD2 identical over 7 bases. Germline values: CDR1 LNHDA, CDR2 SQIVND (reference sequence). The V and J ends lost 3 bases and 1 base, in that order; junction bases with no gene match: 11. The CDR3 contains 17 residues. The CDR3 region is CASSIGLAGLTQETQYF. The CDR3 DNA reads TGTGCCAGTAGTATCGGGTTAGCGGGTTTGACCCAAGAGACCCAGTACTTC.

The chain couples TRBV10-3 to TRBJ2-7, with 12 bases that match TRBD2. This CDR3 is built from 17 residues. Germline CDR1 is ENHRY and CDR2 is SYGVKD. V gave up 2 bases and J gave up 2 bases; unmatched junction bases: 7. The CDR3 nucleotides read TGTGCCATCAGTGAGCTGCTAGCGGGAGGGCCAACCTACGAGCAGTACTTC. Translating it yields CAISELLAGGPTYEQYF.

V gene TRBV28 combines with J gene TRBJ2-1, with 16 bases matching TRBD2. J gave up 7 bases and V 2 bases, and 2 bases lay outside the gene matches. The germline V gene encodes CDR1 MDHEN and CDR2 SYDVKM. The CDR3 is made up of 16 amino acids. CDR3 nucleotides: TGTGCCAGCAGTTTACAGGGACTAGCGGGGGGGAATGAGCAGTTCTTC. Its translation: CASSLQGLAGGNEQFF.

This sequence joins TRBV28 and TRBJ2-2; 7 bases are shared with TRBD2. There are 13 residues in the CDR3. V was clipped by 11 bases and J by 2 bases; unmatched bases: 5. The germline V gene encodes CDR1 MDHEN and CDR2 SYDVKM. In nucleotides, the CDR3 is TGTGCCGCGGGGACTACCAACACCGGGGAGCTGTTTTTT. The encoded protein is CAAGTTNTGELFF.

This clone was recorded once. The rearrangement uses TRBV19 and TRBJ2-3; no clear D gene. Deletions cut 7 bases from V and 0 bases from J, with 14 bases between. Per the germline V gene, CDR1 is LNHDA and CDR2 is SQIVND (reference sequence). The CDR3 totals 15 residues. The CDR3 bases are TGTGCCAGTAAGGAGCGAAGTTACAGCACAGATACGCAGTATTTT. Residues: CASKERSYSTDTQYF.

This clone has only one observation. The chain couples TRBV7-2 to TRBJ1-2, with a tentative D call TRBD1 (6 bases). Germline values: CDR1 SGHTA, CDR2 FQGNSA. Between the trimmed V and J ends, which lost 6 bases and 0 bases, there was a span of 14 bases. This CDR3 spans 15 amino acids. The CDR3 here is CASSLRDTTNYGYTF. CDR3 nucleotide sequence: TGTGCCAGCAGTCTTCGGGACACAACTAACTATGGCTACACCTTC.

The chain links TRBV2 to TRBJ1-1; D remains ambiguous. This CDR3 has 12 amino acids. CDR1 and CDR2 from the germline V gene are SNHLY and FYNNEI. The V end was cut by 2 bases, the J end by 11 bases, with 12 bases between. The CDR3 here is CASSESAYGAFF. The CDR3 region has the DNA TGTGCCAGCAGTGAATCGGCCTACGGGGCTTTCTTT.

The chain employs TRBV27 and TRBJ2-3; the D is unclear. CDR1 is MNHEY, CDR2 SMNVEV, per germline (reference sequence). With 9 bases removed from V and 5 bases from J, the gap between germline ends came to 18 bases. The CDR3 consists of 14 residues. In nucleotides, the CDR3 is TGTGCCAGTAGAGTGGAGCAAACTAAAGATACGCAGTATTTT. Its protein product is CASRVEQTKDTQYF.

This clone was observed a few times. The chain has TRBV6-5 and TRBJ2-6; possibly TRBD2 for D (6 bases). This CDR3 contains 16 residues. Germline loops: CDR1 MNHEY, CDR2 SVGAGI. V gave up 2 bases and J gave up 0 bases, with 8 bases separating them. DNA of the CDR3: TGTGCCAGCAGTTACGAGGGAGGCTCTGGGGCCAACGTCCTGACTTTC. Encoded protein: CASSYEGGSGANVLTF.

The sample holds one count of this clone. The rearrangement uses TRBV19 and TRBJ1-2; no reliable D call. V was clipped by 4 bases and J by 1 base, with 19 bases between them. Germline-derived CDR1 and CDR2 are LNHDA and SQIVND (reference sequence). The CDR3 contains 17 residues. The CDR3 loop reads CASSRSRGPNFNYGYTF. The CDR3 coding sequence is TGTGCCAGTAGTAGGAGCCGCGGGCCCAACTTTAACTATGGCTACACCTTC.

This chain links TRBV11-2 with TRBJ1-1, with D possibly matching TRBD1 (5 bases). CDR1 is SGHAT and CDR2 is FQNNGV in the germline V gene. The CDR3 covers 15 residues. Trimming shortened V by 9 bases and J by 1 base, and 18 bases separated the two germline ends. CDR3 DNA: TGTGCCAGTATGGCTTTCAGGGACTCGAACACTGAAGCTTTCTTT. The encoded protein is CASMAFRDSNTEAFF.

This clone has just a few counts. This chain links TRBV7-6 with TRBJ1-1; no definite D call. The CDR3 is made up of 14 amino acids. Trimming left V 0 bases short and J 4 bases short, with 9 bases between. CDR1 and CDR2 (germline): SGHVS, FNYEAQ. The CDR3, as DNA: TGTGCCAGCAGCTTAGCGCTGGCCTTCACTGAAGCTTTCTTT. Translating gives CASSLALAFTEAFF.

This clone turned up a few times. In DNA, the CDR3 is TGTGCCAGCTCATTAACAGGGAAAGATGAAGCTTTCTTT. This sequence encodes CASSLTGKDEAFF. V is TRBV18 and J is TRBJ1-1, with D possibly TRBD1 on 6 matching bases. Germline V gene sequence: CDR1 KGHSH, CDR2 LQKENI. The CDR3 sequence is 13 residues long. V lost 5 bases and J lost 7, with 14 bases in between.

The V and J genes are TRBV18 and TRBJ1-1; 8 bases agree with TRBD1. J lost 3 bases, V lost 2 bases, and 5 bases had no gene match. Germline lookup yields CDR1 KGHSH and CDR2 LQKENI. The CDR3 runs 15 residues. DNA of the CDR3: TGTGCCAGCTCACCAAGACAGGGGTTGTACACTGAAGCTTTCTTT. Encoded protein: CASSPRQGLYTEAFF.

The gene calls are TRBV7-9 and TRBJ2-5; TRBD2 aligns across 7 bases. The CDR3 loop spans 15 amino acids. Germline V gene sequence: CDR1 SEHNR, CDR2 FQNEAQ (reference sequence). Unmatched junction bases numbered 8, after V lost 3 bases and J lost 4 bases. This CDR3 reads CASSLKRGGVETQYF. In DNA, the CDR3 is TGTGCCAGCAGCTTGAAGCGGGGAGGGGTAGAGACCCAGTACTTC.

The V and J genes are TRBV2 and TRBJ2-1; the match to TRBD2 covers 8 bases. V gave up 6 bases and J gave up 8 bases; unmatched junction bases: 12. Germline V gene data show CDR1 as SNHLY and CDR2 as FYNNEI. This CDR3 is 15 amino acids long. The CDR3 spells CASSQRETTLHEQFF. The CDR3 nucleotides read TGTGCCAGCAGCCAGCGGGAGACCACTCTCCATGAGCAGTTCTTC.

The chain is built from TRBV20-1 and TRBJ1-2; no reliable D call. With 0 bases removed from V and 4 bases from J, the gap between germline ends came to 3 bases. There are 11 residues in the CDR3. In germline, CDR1 is DFQATT, CDR2 SNEGSKA (reference sequence). CDR3 loop: CSARDSYGYTF. CDR3 in DNA: TGCAGTGCTAGAGACAGCTATGGCTACACCTTC.

This sequence joins TRBV7-9 and TRBJ2-7; TRBD1 matches at 8 bases. The germline gives CDR1 SEHNR, CDR2 FQNEAQ (reference sequence). The V gene end was trimmed by 5 bases and the J gene end by 0 bases; junction bases not matched to a gene: 6. The CDR3 contains 15 residues. DNA of the CDR3: TGTGCCAGCAGCGGGACAGGCTGGGACTCCTACGAGCAGTACTTC. Translated, it gives CASSGTGWDSYEQYF.

This sequence joins TRBV6-1 and TRBJ1-6; unclear D gene. The CDR3 sequence is 17 residues long. CDR1 MNHNS and CDR2 SASEGT come from the germline V gene. With 2 bases removed from V and 0 bases from J, the gap between germline ends came to 11 bases. CDR3 residues: CASSELLSRSYNSPLHF. CDR3 nucleotides: TGTGCCAGCAGTGAACTCCTCTCTCGCTCCTATAATTCACCCCTCCACTTT.

The V and J genes are TRBV28 and TRBJ2-7; 7 nucleotides line up with TRBD2. V shed 8 bases and J 4 bases; nucleotides not matched to a gene: 11. Germline lookup yields CDR1 MDHEN and CDR2 SYDVKM. The CDR3 spans 14 residues. The CDR3 sequence is CASWRSGNWYEQYF. Written as DNA, the CDR3 is TGTGCCAGCTGGCGGAGCGGGAATTGGTACGAGCAGTACTTC.